Included here is one TCR beta chain sequence, with context. What it recognizes is unknown. This specimen comes from a study of cytomegalovirus exposure and HLA in healthy donors. The V end was cut by 1 base, the J end by 8 bases, with 4 bases between. The CDR3 length is 11 residues. Germline lookup yields CDR1 SGDLS and CDR2 YYNGEE. Study-level findings and limits: Certain sequence variants were highly shared and formed a cluster, and this cluster was likely a sequencing artifact. Altogether, around 160 TCR beta chains were recorded as cytomegalovirus-associated.

It was with 60 Vbeta and 13 Jbeta primers that the PCR ran. TCRdb keeps only in-frame clones here, not all; method: immunoSEQ multiplex PCR. The top ten clones hold approximately 1.3% of a sample with 180,000 or so clones, about 9% of them seen once. This TCR derives from a woman in her 30s in good health and CMV-seropositive. Sample: PBMCs. V is TRBV9 and J is TRBJ2-1, with D unclear. Here the CDR3 DNA reads TGTGCCAGCAGCGTACTCCATGAGCAGTTCTTC. Translated, it gives CASSVLHEQFF.